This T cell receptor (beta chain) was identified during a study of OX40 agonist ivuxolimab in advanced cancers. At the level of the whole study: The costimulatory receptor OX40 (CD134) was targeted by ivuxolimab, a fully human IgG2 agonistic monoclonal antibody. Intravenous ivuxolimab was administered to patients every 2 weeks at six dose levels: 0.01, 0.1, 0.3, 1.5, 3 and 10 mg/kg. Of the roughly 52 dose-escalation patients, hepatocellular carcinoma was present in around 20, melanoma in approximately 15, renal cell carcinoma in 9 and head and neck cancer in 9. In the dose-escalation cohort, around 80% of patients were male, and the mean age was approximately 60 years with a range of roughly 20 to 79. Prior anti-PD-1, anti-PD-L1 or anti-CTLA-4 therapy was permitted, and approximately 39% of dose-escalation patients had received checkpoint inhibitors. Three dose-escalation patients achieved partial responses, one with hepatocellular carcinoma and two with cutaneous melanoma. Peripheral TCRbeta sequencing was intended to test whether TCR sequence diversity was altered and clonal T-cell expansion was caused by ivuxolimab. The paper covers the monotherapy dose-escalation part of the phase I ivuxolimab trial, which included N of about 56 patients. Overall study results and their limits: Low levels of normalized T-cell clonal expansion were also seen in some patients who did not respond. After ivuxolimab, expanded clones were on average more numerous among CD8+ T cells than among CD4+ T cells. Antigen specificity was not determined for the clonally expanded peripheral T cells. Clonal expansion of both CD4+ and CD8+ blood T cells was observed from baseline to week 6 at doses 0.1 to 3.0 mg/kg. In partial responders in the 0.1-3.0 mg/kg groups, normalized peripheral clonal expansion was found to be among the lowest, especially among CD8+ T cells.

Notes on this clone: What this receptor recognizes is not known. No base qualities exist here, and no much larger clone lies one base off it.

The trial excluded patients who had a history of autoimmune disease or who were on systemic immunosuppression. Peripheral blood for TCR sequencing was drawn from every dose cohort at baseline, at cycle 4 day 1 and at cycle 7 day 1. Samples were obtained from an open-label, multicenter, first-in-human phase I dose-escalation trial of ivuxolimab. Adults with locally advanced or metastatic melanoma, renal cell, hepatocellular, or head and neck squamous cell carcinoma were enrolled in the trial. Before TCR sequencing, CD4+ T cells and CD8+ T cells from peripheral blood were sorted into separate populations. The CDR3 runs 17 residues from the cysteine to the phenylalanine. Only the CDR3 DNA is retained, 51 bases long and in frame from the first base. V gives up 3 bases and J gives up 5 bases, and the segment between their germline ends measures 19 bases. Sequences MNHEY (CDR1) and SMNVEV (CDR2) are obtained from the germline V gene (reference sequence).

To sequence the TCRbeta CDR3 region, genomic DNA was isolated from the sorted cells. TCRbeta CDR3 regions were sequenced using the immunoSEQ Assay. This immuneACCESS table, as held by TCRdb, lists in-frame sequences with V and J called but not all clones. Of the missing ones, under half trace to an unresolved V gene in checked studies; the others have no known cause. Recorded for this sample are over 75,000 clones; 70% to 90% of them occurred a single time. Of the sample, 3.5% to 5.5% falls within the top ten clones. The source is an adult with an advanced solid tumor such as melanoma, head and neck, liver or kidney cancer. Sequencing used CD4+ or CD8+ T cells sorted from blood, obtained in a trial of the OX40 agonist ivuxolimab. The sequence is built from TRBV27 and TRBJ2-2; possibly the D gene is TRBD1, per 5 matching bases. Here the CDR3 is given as CASSFSSGRAYTGELFF. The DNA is TGTGCCAGCAGTTTTAGTTCGGGCAGGGCGTATACCGGGGAGCTGTTTTTT.